These 21 T cell receptor beta chains share one sample of origin, sequenced in a study of cytomegalovirus exposure and HLA in healthy donors. 13 Jbeta primers and 60 Vbeta primers were used for the PCR. Sequenced by immunoSEQ multiplex PCR; TCRdb stores in-frame clones only, minus some. The table shows about 170,000 clones, with under 90% occurring only once. The sequenced material came from PBMCs. Source of these receptors: a man aged 18-30 years in good health and CMV-seronegative.

J is TRBJ1-2 and V is TRBV28; no firm D call. The germline gives CDR1 MDHEN, CDR2 SYDVKM. V was cut by 1 base and J by 5 bases, with 8 bases left in between. The CDR3 has 13 residues. The CDR3 nucleotides read TGTGCCAGCAGTTTATACAACGAATATGGCTACACCTTC. Its protein product is CASSLYNEYGYTF.

This chain links TRBV13 with TRBJ2-7; 9 bases line up with TRBD2. CDR1 and CDR2 from the germline V gene are PRHDT and FYEKMQ (reference sequence). The CDR3 contains 15 residues. J gave up 2 bases and V 6 bases, and 8 bases lay outside the gene matches. CDR3 protein: CASRELAGDTYEQYF. CDR3 coding DNA: TGTGCCAGCAGGGAACTAGCGGGCGATACCTACGAGCAGTACTTC.

V and J are TRBV11-2 and TRBJ2-7; D is unclear. Germline CDR1 SGHAT, CDR2 FQNNGV. The CDR3 has 12 residues. Trimming removed 4 bases at V and 1 base at J, with 5 bases between. The CDR3 DNA reads as TGTGCCAGCAGCTCCCGGTCCTACGAGCAGTACTTC. As protein: CASSSRSYEQYF.

The chain links TRBV30 to TRBJ2-5, with 9 nucleotides matching TRBD1. The J call may be faulty, since TRBJ2-7 better matches the DNA end. The CDR3 consists of 13 residues. Germline-derived CDR1 and CDR2 are GTSNPN and SVGIG (reference sequence). CDR3 residues: CAWNAGQGSEQYF. The CDR3 region has the DNA TGTGCCTGGAACGCGGGACAGGGTTCCGAGCAGTACTTC.

The chain is built from TRBV30 and TRBJ2-3; TRBD2 matches 9 bases. Germline CDR1 reads GTSNPN; CDR2 reads SVGIG (reference sequence). This CDR3 contains 18 residues. V lost 0 bases, J lost 4 bases, and 14 bases stayed unmatched. The CDR3 nucleotides read TGTGCCTGGAGTGTACGTGATTTGTGGGGCGGGAGGGCAGATACGCAGTATTTT. It specifies CAWSVRDLWGGRADTQYF.

This clone turned up a few times. This rearrangement joins TRBV2 to TRBJ2-1, with D perhaps matching TRBD2 (5 bases). V lost 8 bases, J lost 6 bases, and 17 bases lay in between. Germline V gene sequence: CDR1 SNHLY, CDR2 FYNNEI. The CDR3 has 14 amino acids. The CDR3 spells CASDRTGSFNEQFF. CDR3 nucleotides: TGTGCCAGCGATCGGACGGGATCATTCAATGAGCAGTTCTTC.

The J gene is TRBJ2-5, the V gene TRBV18, with TRBD2 as a possible D gene (5 bases). The assigned J gene may be wrong: the sequence end matches TRBJ2-7 better. Germline V gene sequence: CDR1 KGHSH, CDR2 LQKENI. The CDR3 contains 14 residues. CDR3 sequence: CASSASTGNYEQYF. The CDR3 DNA reads as TGTGCCAGCTCAGCCTCGACGGGGAACTACGAGCAGTACTTC.

The chain joins TRBV4-1 to TRBJ2-1; TRBD1 matches at 10 bases. Germline-derived CDR1 and CDR2 are MGHRA and YSYEKL. CDR3 length: 17 amino acids. V lost 0 bases and J lost 9; bases outside the gene matches: 11. CDR3 in amino acids: CASSQERQGALASEQFF. The DNA of the CDR3 is TGCGCCAGCAGCCAAGAAAGACAGGGGGCGTTAGCCAGTGAGCAGTTCTTC.

V gene TRBV9 combines with J gene TRBJ1-3; 8 positions agree with TRBD1. V was pared by 4 bases and J by 4 bases, with 4 bases of the junction left unmatched. CDR1 and CDR2 (germline): SGDLS, YYNGEE. The CDR3 consists of 14 residues. The CDR3 coding sequence is TGTGCCAGCAGCCCGACAGGGGTAGGAAACACCATATATTTT. Translating it yields CASSPTGVGNTIYF. Based on the CDR3 plus reference TRBV9 and TRBJ1-3, the full variable domain is DSGVTQTPKHLITATGQRVTLRCSPRSGDLSVYWYQQSLDQGLQFLIQYYNGEERAKGNILERFSAQQFPDLHSELNLSSLELGDSALYFCASSPTGVGNTIYFGEGSWLTVV.

The genes are TRBV7-9 and TRBJ2-7, with D possibly being TRBD1 (7 bases). The CDR3 contains 14 residues. The ends were cut back, 6 bases at V and 2 bases at J, with 14 bases in the middle. CDR1 is SEHNR and CDR2 is FQNEAQ in the germline V gene (reference sequence). CDR3 nucleotide sequence: TGTGCCAGCAGGGAGACAGGGAGGACCTACGAGCAGTACTTC. Protein product: CASRETGRTYEQYF.

This sequence joins TRBV5-1 and TRBJ2-1, with 14 bases matching TRBD2. V was clipped by 4 bases and J by 6 bases; unmatched bases: 12. CDR3 length: 18 residues. CDR1 and CDR2 from the germline V gene are SGHRS and YFSETQ. CDR3 amino acids: CASSRLWTSGGQGNEQFF. The CDR3 nucleotides read TGCGCCAGCAGCCGGCTATGGACTAGCGGGGGGCAAGGCAATGAGCAGTTCTTC.

The gene calls are TRBV6-5 and TRBJ2-2; TRBD1 might be the D (6 bases). V was cut by 6 bases and J by 5 bases, with 16 bases left in between. The germline CDR1 and CDR2 sequences are MNHEY and SVGAGI. This CDR3 region has 15 residues. CDR3 protein: CASRGTGSPTGELFF. In DNA form, the CDR3 reads TGTGCCAGCAGGGGTACAGGGAGCCCTACCGGGGAGCTGTTTTTT.

CDR3 residues: CASSPQTGGTEAFF. The DNA of the CDR3 is TGTGCCAGCTCACCACAGACAGGGGGGACTGAAGCTTTCTTT. V is TRBV18 and J is TRBJ1-1; 9 bases map to TRBD1. This CDR3 is 14 amino acids long. Germline V gene sequence: CDR1 KGHSH, CDR2 LQKENI. The V gene end was trimmed by 1 base and the J gene end by 5 bases; junction bases not matched to a gene: 2. Supplemented by reference TRBV18 and TRBJ1-1, the full variable domain reads NAGVMQNPRHLVRRRGQEARLRCSPMKGHSHVYWYRQLPEEGLKFMVYLQKENIIDESGMPKERFSAEFPKEGPSILRIQQVVRGDSAAYFCASSPQTGGTEAFFGQGTRLTVV.

V and J are TRBV5-1 and TRBJ2-7, with D possibly matching TRBD2 (5 bases). V was shortened by 0 bases and J by 7 bases, with 11 bases between the two germline ends. CDR1 and CDR2 (germline): SGHRS, YFSETQ. CDR3 length equals 13 residues. The DNA for the CDR3 is TGCGCCAGCAGCTTGGTGAGCCGGGAAGAGCAGTACTTC. Protein: CASSLVSREEQYF.

The CDR3 DNA reads as TGTGCCAGCAGCTTAACCGGACTAGCGGGAGCCGAGCAGTACTTC. It codes for CASSLTGLAGAEQYF. V gene TRBV11-1 combines with J gene TRBJ2-7; 13 bases fit TRBD2. The ends lost 2 bases at V and 6 bases at J; junction bases unmatched: 4. Per the germline V gene, CDR1 is SGHAT and CDR2 is FQDESV (reference sequence). The CDR3 spans 15 residues.

This clone is large. V is TRBV6-4 and J is TRBJ2-1, with D unclear. Trimming stripped 0 bases from V and 5 bases from J, with 5 bases between. Germline CDR1 is MRHNA and CDR2 is SNTAGT. The length of the CDR3 is 13 residues. CDR3 DNA: TGTGCCAGCAGTGACTCGGAGAACAATGAGCAGTTCTTC. It yields the protein CASSDSENNEQFF.

This clone was observed a handful of times. V is TRBV6-5 and J is TRBJ2-2; D perhaps matches TRBD1 (5 bases). From germline, CDR1 is MNHEY and CDR2 SVGAGI. The V and J ends lost 5 bases and 4 bases respectively, with 11 bases between them. This CDR3 contains 14 residues. CDR3 protein: CASSPTDSTGELFF. The CDR3 DNA is TGTGCCAGCAGTCCTACTGACAGCACCGGGGAGCTGTTTTTT.

The chain links TRBV2 to TRBJ2-4; D unresolved. The V end was cut by 3 bases, the J end by 5 bases, with 8 bases between. The CDR3 totals 13 residues. Germline CDR1 reads SNHLY; CDR2 reads FYNNEI. CDR3 residues: CASSDRVENIQYF. The CDR3 nucleotides read TGTGCCAGCAGTGATCGGGTTGAAAACATTCAGTACTTC. The full variable domain, its missing parts supplied by reference TRBV2 and TRBJ2-4, is EPEVTQTPSHQVTQMGQEVILRCVPISNHLYFYWYRQILGQKVEFLVSFYNNEISEKSEIFDDQFSVERPDGSNFTLKIRSTKLEDSAMYFCASSDRVENIQYFGAGTRLSVL.

V usage is TRBV7-8 and J usage is TRBJ1-2; maybe TRBD1 (5 bases). V was shortened by 5 bases and J by 4 bases, with 14 bases between the two germline ends. The CDR3 covers 14 residues. Germline CDR1 reads SGHVS; CDR2 reads FQNEAQ. CDR3 nucleotide sequence: TGTGCCAGCAGCCATGCGACAGACCTCTATGGCTACACCTTC. Protein: CASSHATDLYGYTF. The entire variable domain, with the rest obtained from reference TRBV7-8 and TRBJ1-2, is as follows: GAGVSQSPRYKVAKRGQDVALRCDPISGHVSLFWYQQALGQGPEFLTYFQNEAQLDKSGLPSDRFFAERPEGSVSTLKIQRTQQEDSAVYLCASSHATDLYGYTFGSGTRLTVV.

V and J are TRBV5-1 and TRBJ2-1, with D possibly matching TRBD2 (6 bases). Per germline, CDR1 SGHRS and CDR2 YFSETQ. V lost 1 base and J 10 bases, leaving 15 bases between the germline ends. CDR3 length: 14 residues. For the CDR3, the DNA is TGCGCCAGCAGCTTGTCCGGGGGAAAAAGGGAGCAGTTCTTC. It yields the protein CASSLSGGKREQFF.

The rearrangement uses TRBV9 and TRBJ1-3, with a weak D call TRBD1 (6 bases). The CDR3 loop spans 14 amino acids. V was clipped by 6 bases and J by 6 bases, with 16 bases between them. Germline CDR1 reads SGDLS; CDR2 reads YYNGEE. As DNA, the CDR3 is TGTGCCAGCACTCGGACAGAACGCCCAAACACCATATATTTT. The encoded protein is CASTRTERPNTIYF. The variable domain in full, completed from reference TRBV9 and TRBJ1-3, reads DSGVTQTPKHLITATGQRVTLRCSPRSGDLSVYWYQQSLDQGLQFLIQYYNGEERAKGNILERFSAQQFPDLHSELNLSSLELGDSALYFCASTRTERPNTIYFGEGSWLTVV.